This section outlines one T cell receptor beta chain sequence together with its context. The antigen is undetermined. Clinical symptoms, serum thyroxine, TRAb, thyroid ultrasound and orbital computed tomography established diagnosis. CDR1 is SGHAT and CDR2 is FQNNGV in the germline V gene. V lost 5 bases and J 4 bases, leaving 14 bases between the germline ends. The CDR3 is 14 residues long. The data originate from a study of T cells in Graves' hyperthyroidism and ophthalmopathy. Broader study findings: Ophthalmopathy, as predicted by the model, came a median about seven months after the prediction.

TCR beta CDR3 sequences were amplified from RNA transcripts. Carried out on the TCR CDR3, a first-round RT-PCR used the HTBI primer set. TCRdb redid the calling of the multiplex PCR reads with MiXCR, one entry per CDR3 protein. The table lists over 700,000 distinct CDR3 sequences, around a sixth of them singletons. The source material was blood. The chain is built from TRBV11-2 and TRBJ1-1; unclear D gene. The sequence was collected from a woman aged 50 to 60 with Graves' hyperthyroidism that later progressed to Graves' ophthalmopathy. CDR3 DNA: TGTGCCAGCAGCCAAGACCCTATAGTCACTGAAGCTTTCTTT. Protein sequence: CASSQDPIVTEAFF. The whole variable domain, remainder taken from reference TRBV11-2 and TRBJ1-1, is EAGVAQSPRYKIIEKRQSVAFWCNPISGHATLYWYQQILGQGPKLLIQFQNNGVVDDSQLPKDRFSAERLKGVDSTLKIQPAKLEDSAVYLCASSQDPIVTEAFFGQGTRLTVV.